This entry is about one TCR beta chain. Its antigen is as yet unknown. This entry comes from a study of graft-versus-host responses after intestinal transplantation. Study-level information: Recipients underwent multivisceral, liver-intestinal, or isolated intestinal transplants.

The CDR3 runs to 16 residues. CDR1 and CDR2 (germline): SGHTS, YDEGEE. Unmatched junction bases numbered 11, after V lost 2 bases and J lost 5 bases. The table came from immunoSEQ multiplex PCR; TCRdb's copy has only in-frame clones and leaves some out. The sample consists of 93,000 or so clones, over 85% of them appearing once. The source is a human donor who received an intestinal transplant. Sample: unstimulated CD8+ T cells sorted from spleen or lymph node cells, taken before intestinal transplant. The genes are TRBV5-8 and TRBJ2-5; 8 bases map to TRBD1. CDR3 residues: CASSLEGQGVHETQYF. CDR3 nucleotide sequence: TGTGCCAGCAGCTTAGAAGGACAGGGTGTCCATGAGACCCAGTACTTC.